A single sample gave rise to the 17 T cell receptor beta chains below, sequenced in a study of blood T cell repertoires in COVID-19. Produced via immunoSEQ multiplex PCR; TCRdb's table is partial and in-frame only. This sample has some 460,000 clones, with about 85% found just once. Sequencing was carried out using PBMCs or T cells enriched from blood (not recorded which). These receptors all stem from a woman aged 18-29 years with acute COVID-19.

The chain employs TRBV29-1 and TRBJ1-4; 7 bases are a match to TRBD1. The CDR3 covers 14 residues. Unmatched junction bases numbered 10, after V lost 6 bases and J lost 6 bases. Germline V lookup: CDR1 SQVTM, CDR2 ANQGSEA. The CDR3 DNA reads as TGCAGCGTGCAGGGACAGCCCGGGGATGAAAAACTGTTTTTT. It yields the protein CSVQGQPGDEKLFF.

The chain carries TRBV6-6 and TRBJ1-6; 7 nucleotides agree with TRBD1. V was clipped by 8 bases and J by 7 bases; unmatched bases: 8. The CDR3 length is 14 residues. The V gene's germline CDR1 is MNHNY and CDR2 SVGAGI (reference sequence). CDR3 amino acids: CASFLGQVNSPLHF. CDR3 in DNA: TGTGCCAGCTTCCTCGGACAGGTGAATTCACCCCTCCACTTT.

Only one count was recorded for this clone. The chain couples TRBV19 to TRBJ2-7; D may be TRBD2 (6 bases). This CDR3 has 16 residues. CDR1 is LNHDA and CDR2 is SQIVND in the germline V gene (reference sequence). V was pared by 5 bases and J by 3 bases, with 20 bases between. The chain's CDR3 is CASSLYSLGGGYEQYF. CDR3 nucleotide sequence: TGTGCCAGTAGTTTATACAGCCTCGGGGGAGGCTACGAGCAGTACTTC. The whole variable domain, filled in from reference TRBV19 and TRBJ2-7, reads DGGITQSPKYLFRKEGQNVTLSCEQNLNHDAMYWYRQDPGQGLRLIYYSQIVNDFQKGDIAEGYSVSREKKESFPLTVTSAQKNPTAFYLCASSLYSLGGGYEQYFGPGTRLTVT.

This clone is a singleton in its sample. The chain joins TRBV5-4 to TRBJ2-2, with 8 bases fitting TRBD2. V lost 4 bases to trimming and J lost 2 bases; unmatched junction nucleotides: 7. The CDR3 contains 16 residues. CDR1 and CDR2 (germline): SGHNT, YYREEE (reference sequence). Here the CDR3 DNA reads TGTGCCAGCAGCCACGGGAGCGGGGGAAACACCGGGGAGCTGTTTTTT. This codes for CASSHGSGGNTGELFF.

The sample holds a few counts of this clone. The chain links TRBV19 to TRBJ1-5; 8 positions agree with TRBD1. The germline V gene encodes CDR1 LNHDA and CDR2 SQIVND (reference sequence). The CDR3 totals 15 residues. V was pared by 9 bases and J by 0 bases, with 7 bases of the junction left unmatched. The CDR3 is CASGQGPLSNQPQHF. CDR3 bases: TGTGCCAGCGGACAGGGCCCCCTTAGCAATCAGCCCCAGCATTTT.

The rearrangement joins TRBV19 to TRBJ2-7; the D gene is possibly TRBD1 (6 bases). Germline loops: CDR1 LNHDA, CDR2 SQIVND (reference sequence). Trimming removed 1 base from V and 4 bases from J, with 14 bases in between. CDR3 length equals 15 residues. The CDR3 spells CASSIASGEMYEQYF. The CDR3 DNA follows: TGTGCCAGTAGTATAGCATCAGGGGAGATGTACGAGCAGTACTTC.

V gene TRBV6-5 combines with J gene TRBJ1-4; no clear D gene. V lost 11 bases to trimming and J lost 1 base, with 11 bases between them. The germline gives CDR1 MNHEY, CDR2 SVGAGI. The CDR3 spans 13 residues. The CDR3 loop is CAGQGGTNEKLFF. CDR3 nucleotides: TGTGCCGGCCAAGGAGGAACTAATGAAAAACTGTTTTTT.

The CDR3 loop is CARAGLALKNPSTDTQYF. In nucleotides, the CDR3 is TGTGCCAGGGCCGGACTAGCCCTTAAAAACCCTAGCACAGATACGCAGTATTTT. The genes are TRBV5-4 and TRBJ2-3, with 8 bases matching TRBD2. With V trimmed by 8 bases and J by 0 bases, 17 bases remained unmatched. Germline V gene sequence: CDR1 SGHNT, CDR2 YYREEE (reference sequence). CDR3 length: 18 residues. Looking up the rest from reference TRBV5-4 and TRBJ2-3 gives the full variable domain: ETGVTQSPTHLIKTRGQQVTLRCSSQSGHNTVSWYQQALGQGPQFIFQYYREEENGRGNFPPRFSGLQFPNYSSELNVNALELDDSALYLCARAGLALKNPSTDTQYFGPGTRLTVL.

The chain links TRBV30 to TRBJ1-4; D is uncertain. Between the trimmed V and J ends, which lost 4 bases and 0 bases, there was a span of 9 bases. This CDR3 contains 14 residues. Germline values: CDR1 GTSNPN, CDR2 SVGIG (reference sequence). This CDR3 reads CAWNGDATNEKLFF. The CDR3 region has the DNA TGTGCCTGGAACGGGGATGCAACTAATGAAAAACTGTTTTTT.

This clone was counted a few times. V is TRBV6-5 and J is TRBJ1-4; the D gene is possibly TRBD1 (5 bases). The CDR3 length is 13 residues. From germline, CDR1 is MNHEY and CDR2 SVGAGI. V was shortened by 5 bases and J by 3 bases, with 7 bases between the two germline ends. The CDR3 coding sequence is TGTGCCAGCAGTCGACAGCCTAATGAAAAACTGTTTTTT. Protein sequence: CASSRQPNEKLFF.

The table lists this clone with a count of one. This chain uses TRBV15 with TRBJ1-4; TRBD1 matches at 9 bases. Trimming took 8 bases from V and 4 from J; bases not matched to a gene: 11. CDR1 LNHNV and CDR2 YYDKDF come from the germline V gene (reference sequence). This CDR3 region has 16 residues. In DNA form, the CDR3 reads TGTGCCACCCGGACAGGGGAATCGTGGGGTAATGAAAAACTGTTTTTT. Translating it yields CATRTGESWGNEKLFF.

This chain uses TRBV6-6 with TRBJ1-5, with unresolved D. The V end lost 0 bases, the J end lost 5 bases, and 14 bases lay between the germline ends. The CDR3 extends over 16 amino acids. Germline V CDR1 and CDR2: MNHNY, SVGAGI (reference sequence). CDR3 in amino acids: CASSYSSAVMDQPQHF. The CDR3 coding sequence is TGTGCCAGCAGTTACTCGAGCGCCGTGATGGATCAGCCCCAGCATTTT.

The CDR3 loop reads CASSYQGSLWGYTF. The CDR3 nucleotides are TGTGCCAGCAGCTATCAGGGCTCCCTTTGGGGCTACACCTTC. The chain links TRBV5-6 to TRBJ1-2, with D possibly matching TRBD1 (5 bases). Trimming left V 3 bases short and J 8 bases short, with 17 bases between. CDR3 size: 14 residues. From germline, CDR1 is SGHDT and CDR2 YYEEEE. The variable domain in full, with the rest retrieved from reference TRBV5-6 and TRBJ1-2, is DAGVTQSPTHLIKTRGQQVTLRCSPKSGHDTVSWYQQALGQGPQFIFQYYEEEERQRGNFPDRFSGHQFPNYSSELNVNALLLGDSALYLCASSYQGSLWGYTFGSGTRLTVV.

The chain combines TRBV7-8 with TRBJ1-5; D gene ambiguous. From germline, CDR1 is SGHVS and CDR2 FQNEAQ. The V gene lost 3 bases and the J gene lost 4 bases, with 10 bases spanning the gap. The CDR3 consists of 14 residues. The CDR3 sequence: CASSFGEGNQPQHF. The DNA for the CDR3 is TGTGCCAGCAGCTTCGGGGAAGGAAATCAGCCCCAGCATTTT.

This chain joins TRBV4-3 and TRBJ2-3, with TRBD1 as a possible D gene (6 bases). Germline V gene data show CDR1 as LGHNA and CDR2 as YSLEER. The CDR3 spans 17 residues. V dropped 0 bases and J dropped 1 base, with 14 bases sitting between them. The chain's CDR3 is CASSQDPGQWGTDTQYF. The CDR3 DNA sequence: TGCGCCAGCAGCCAAGATCCGGGACAATGGGGCACAGATACGCAGTATTTT.

The chain uses TRBV19 and TRBJ1-2; D remains unclear. This CDR3 has 13 residues. CDR1 is LNHDA and CDR2 is SQIVND in the germline V gene (reference sequence). The germline V and J ends were trimmed by 3 bases and 2 bases, with 7 bases remaining between them. The CDR3 bases are TGTGCCAGTAGTATCCTCCCCAACTATGGCTACACCTTC. Protein sequence: CASSILPNYGYTF.

V usage is TRBV5-1 and J usage is TRBJ2-3; D possibly corresponds to TRBD2 (5 bases). This CDR3 has 15 amino acids. The ends were cut back, 1 base at V and 4 bases at J, with 13 bases in the middle. Germline CDR1 reads SGHRS; CDR2 reads YFSETQ. The CDR3 loop reads CASSLSPSSADTQYF. For the CDR3, the DNA is TGCGCCAGCAGCTTGTCCCCTAGCAGCGCAGATACGCAGTATTTT.